The 9 T cell receptor beta chains below were found in one sample sequenced in a study of blood T cells in healthy people across ages. Using a J-beta primer mix together with a sample-barcoded 5' primer, a second PCR was run for about 7 to 12 cycles. From the 5' RACE reads, TCRdb called clonotypes with MiXCR, one entry per CDR3 protein. This table has some 940,000 distinct CDR3 sequences, roughly 28% appearing once. The same data also went into a second study, on T cells of mothers and their children.

Sequencing input: blood. The source is a woman aged 40 to 50 in good health.

The CDR3 loop reads CSAPKEDTSYEQYF. The CDR3 DNA follows: TGCAGTGCCCCAAAAGAGGACACCTCCTACGAGCAGTACTTC. The V and J genes are TRBV20-1 and TRBJ2-7, with a possible D match to TRBD1 (5 bases). In germline, CDR1 is DFQATT, CDR2 SNEGSKA (reference sequence). The CDR3 covers 14 residues. The ends were cut back, 6 bases at V and 0 bases at J, with 15 bases in the middle.

This clonotype turned up a few times. The chain has TRBV7-8 and TRBJ2-1; D possibly corresponds to TRBD2 (6 bases). The CDR3 is 14 amino acids. Germline CDR1 reads SGHVS; CDR2 reads FQNEAQ. V gave up 5 bases and J gave up 5 bases, with 13 bases separating them. In nucleotides, the CDR3 is TGTGCCAGCAGCACTACCCGGGGGAACAATGAGCAGTTCTTC. Translation gives CASSTTRGNNEQFF.

V and J are TRBV6-5 and TRBJ1-2; TRBD1 agrees at 7 bases. CDR3 length: 15 amino acids. Unmatched junction bases numbered 11, after V lost 4 bases and J lost 6 bases. Germline CDR1 reads MNHEY; CDR2 reads SVGAGI. CDR3 residues: CASSSRQGVKNGYTF. CDR3 DNA: TGTGCCAGCAGTTCGCGACAGGGAGTTAAGAATGGCTACACCTTC.

This clonotype occurred many times. This chain joins TRBV4-1 and TRBJ2-7, with D tentatively TRBD1 or TRBD2 (5 bases each). Germline-derived CDR1 and CDR2 are MGHRA and YSYEKL. The CDR3 has 15 residues. V was trimmed by 0 bases and J by 3 bases, leaving 12 bases between them. The CDR3, as DNA: TGCGCCAGCAGCCAAGACGGGGCCGCGGTCTACGAGCAGTACTTC. Translation: CASSQDGAAVYEQYF.

The chain joins TRBV20-1 to TRBJ1-1; D is ambiguous. V was pared by 1 base and J by 4 bases, with 7 bases between. The germline CDR1 and CDR2 sequences are DFQATT and SNEGSKA (reference sequence). The CDR3 is made up of 12 amino acids. The CDR3 here is CSARVVTTEAFF. The CDR3 DNA follows: TGCAGTGCTAGAGTGGTAACCACTGAAGCTTTCTTT.

This clonotype has just a few counts. A much larger clone differs by one base, so this may be a read error. V is TRBV29-1 and J is TRBJ2-5; D not resolved. Per germline, CDR1 SQVTM and CDR2 ANQGSEA. The CDR3 has 10 residues. The CDR3 DNA sequence: TGCAGCGTTTGGCAAGAGTCCCAGTACTTC. Its protein product is CSVWQESQYF.

Ten or more counts support this clonotype. The J gene is TRBJ1-2, the V gene TRBV20-1; 10 nucleotides align to TRBD1. Germline V gene lookup returns CDR1 DFQATT and CDR2 SNEGSKA (reference sequence). This CDR3 contains 12 residues. Germline trimming cut 7 bases from V and 7 bases from J; bases unmatched to any gene: 6. In DNA, the CDR3 is TGCAGTGGAGGACAGGGGGGAAGTGGCTACACCTTC. The encoded protein is CSGGQGGSGYTF.

The table lists this clonotype with a few counts. CDR3 nucleotide sequence: TGCAGCGTCCGCTGGGACGGAGCAGGGCCCCAGCATTTT. As protein: CSVRWDGAGPQHF. The rearrangement uses TRBV29-1 and TRBJ1-5, with D perhaps matching TRBD1 (5 bases). Germline CDR1 reads SQVTM; CDR2 reads ANQGSEA. The CDR3 has 13 residues. The V end was cut by 6 bases, the J end by 9 bases, with 18 bases between.

With respect to this clonotype: This clone may be a read error of a much larger clone one base away. The genes are TRBV12-3 or TRBV12-4 and TRBJ2-3; a possible D gene is TRBD2 (6 bases). This CDR3 contains 16 residues. Trimming removed 6 bases at V and 4 bases at J, with 20 bases between. Here the CDR3 DNA reads TGTGCCAGCAGCCCTGACTGGACGGCTAGCGCAGATACGCAGTATTTT. The encoded protein is CASSPDWTASADTQYF.